Listed below are T cell receptor beta chains from one sample, sequenced in a study of human T cells and chemical hapten exposure. MiXCR was run by TCRdb on the RACE reads, yielding one entry per CDR3 protein. Of more than 300,000 distinct CDR3 sequences in the sample, about 5.1% were seen once. This sample comprised whole blood, obtained in connection with sensitization to the hapten diphenylcyclopropenone (DPC). The source is a woman between 45 and 60 years old with alopecia areata. Some clones in this sample may be carry-over from other donors' samples. The CDR3 runs from the conserved cysteine through the conserved F or W. D genes are given only for firm matches. Some rows have no size entry. The others give once, few or many, or a class for an expanded clone.

d_call clone_size j_call v_call cdr3_nt cdr3_aa
TRBD1 few TRBJ2-5 TRBV11-2 TGTGCCAGCAGCTTCGCACTGGGGCAGGGGGAAGAGACCCAGTACTTC CASSFALGQGEETQYF
TRBD1 NA TRBJ2-7 TRBV6-6 TGTGCCAGCACCGAAGGGGGACAGGAGGGCCGGGAGCAGTACTTC CASTEGGQEGREQYF
NA few TRBJ1-6 TRBV28 TGTGCCAGCAGTACCTATCAATGGAGTAGGCACTTT CASSTYQWSRHF
NA NA TRBJ2-3 TRBV20-1 TGCAGTGCGCCAGCGGGACAGAGAGATACGCAGTATTTT CSAPAGQRDTQYF
NA many TRBJ1-1 TRBV3-1 TGTGCCAGCAGCCACCTGAGCAGGCCAAACACTGAAGCTTTCTTT CASSHLSRPNTEAFF
NA few TRBJ1-3 TRBV5-1 TGCGCCAGCAGCTTGGGAAGGGCATTCTCTGGAAACACCATATATTTT CASSLGRAFSGNTIYF
NA many TRBJ2-3 TRBV20-1 TGCAGTGCTAGAGTTAAGGGTAGCGGATCCACAGATACGCAGTATTTT CSARVKGSGSTDTQYF
NA many TRBJ2-5 TRBV7-9 TGTGCCAGCAGCTTAGGCCAAGCACAGCTATCTCAAGAGACCCAGTACTTC CASSLGQAQLSQETQYF
NA few TRBJ1-1 TRBV11-2 TGTGCCAGCAGCTTAGACGGGGCAGGTGAAGCTTTCTTT CASSLDGAGEAFF
TRBD2 many TRBJ2-5 TRBV28 TGTGCCAGCAGTTTGAGCGGGAGTACGCGAGAGACCCAGTACTTC CASSLSGSTRETQYF
NA NA TRBJ2-1 TRBV2 TGTGCCAGGAAAGATCCGAGCTCCTACAATGAGCAGTTCTTC CARKDPSSYNEQFF
NA few TRBJ1-2 TRBV7-9 TGTGCCAGCAGCTTATACCCGACCTTCTATGGCTACACCTTC CASSLYPTFYGYTF
TRBD1 NA TRBJ1-1 TRBV6-6 TGTGCCAGCAGTTGGGACAGGGGGTACACTGAAGCTTTCTTT CASSWDRGYTEAFF